This T cell receptor (beta chain) originates from a study of T cells in women clearing cervical HPV infection. About the study: Case blood was drawn when the lesion was first found; control blood after infection became undetectable. Study results and caveats: TRBV6-7 abundance was lower in cases than controls (approximately 0.1% versus 0.17%).

Details on this clone: What it recognizes is unknown. The read falls 3 residues short of the CDR3 end, and the missing part is taken from the germline J gene.

The protocol was immunoSEQ multiplex PCR, while the TCRdb copy is restricted to in-frame clones and leaves out a portion. This table holds 45,000 to 55,000 clones. In germline, CDR1 is DFQATT, CDR2 SNEGSKA (reference sequence). CDR3 length equals 13 residues. The V end was cut by 3 bases, the J end by 0 bases, with 6 bases between. Material for sequencing was blood buffy coat. The sequence was obtained from a woman aged 18 to 75 with a cervical HPV16 infection that either progressed to CIN3+ or cleared (not recorded which). The chain employs TRBV20-1 and TRBJ2-1; no reliable D call. The CDR3: CSARFSSYNEQFF. The CDR3 DNA, read in part, is TGCAGTGCTAGGTTCAGCTCCTACAATGAG.